This paragraph covers one TCR beta chain sequence. This record belongs to a study of OX40 agonist ivuxolimab in advanced cancers. TCRdb's table, derived via immunoSEQ multiplex PCR, lists solely in-frame clones and lacks some. The data show around 75,000 clones, about 82% seen once. CDR1 SNHLY and CDR2 FYNNEI come from the germline V gene. Trimming took 6 bases from V and 0 from J, leaving 11 bases between them. The CDR3 is 14 residues long. The sequenced sample was CD4+ or CD8+ T cells sorted from blood, obtained in a trial of the OX40 agonist ivuxolimab. The TCR was taken from an adult with an advanced solid tumor such as melanoma, head and neck, liver or kidney cancer. The chain is built from TRBV2 and TRBJ1-2; maybe TRBD1 (6 bases). CDR3 loop: CASSSDRTNYGYTF. CDR3 sequence (DNA): TGTGCCAGCAGCAGCGACAGGACTAACTATGGCTACACCTTC.